This TCR beta chain was recovered during a study of T cell changes during pregnancy in multiple sclerosis. Some clones are missing from TCRdb's copy, which holds only in-frame ones; the method was immunoSEQ multiplex PCR. The table shows 45,000 to 60,000 clones, with approximately 94% occurring only once. V lost 8 bases, J lost 4 bases, and 3 bases stayed unmatched. Per the germline V gene, CDR1 is MDHEN and CDR2 is SYDVKM. CDR3 length equals 12 residues. V and J are TRBV28 and TRBJ2-7; 9 bases are a match to TRBD1. Sequences were derived from CD4+ T cells from peripheral blood mononuclear cells, sampled before pregnancy. The sequence came from a female donor with multiple sclerosis, enrolled in a pregnancy study. CDR3 amino acids: CASETGGYEQYF. The CDR3 nucleotides are TGTGCCAGCGAGACAGGGGGATACGAGCAGTACTTC.